This T cell receptor beta chain was retrieved from a study of neurological immune-mediated disorders. Trimming cost V 2 bases and J 2 bases, with 8 bases left between them. This CDR3 comprises 14 residues. Germline CDR1 reads LGHDT; CDR2 reads YNNKEL (reference sequence). Study conclusions and caveats: In HTLV-1-associated myelopathy, TCR clonal expansion was greatest, and in multiple sclerosis it was least, below healthy controls.

This clonotype was counted at least ten times. What it binds is unknown. Each TCR transcript was tagged with a 10-nucleotide random UMI during 5'RACE. Every sequencing run generated over 190 million TCR-beta sequences from 15-18 subjects. TCRdb reprocessed the 5' RACE reads with MiXCR, giving one entry per CDR3 protein. The sample lists some 37,000 distinct CDR3 sequences; 14% were seen once. The unsorted libraries were produced from 2 million PBMCs held at -80 C. This sequence originates from a woman aged 50 to 60 with HTLV-1-associated myelopathy (HAM/TSP). The material sequenced was PBMCs. The chain has TRBV3-1 and TRBJ2-3; D possibly corresponds to TRBD1 (6 bases). The DNA of the CDR3 is TGTGCCAGCAGCCAAACAGGGAACACAGATACGCAGTATTTT. Translation gives CASSQTGNTDTQYF.